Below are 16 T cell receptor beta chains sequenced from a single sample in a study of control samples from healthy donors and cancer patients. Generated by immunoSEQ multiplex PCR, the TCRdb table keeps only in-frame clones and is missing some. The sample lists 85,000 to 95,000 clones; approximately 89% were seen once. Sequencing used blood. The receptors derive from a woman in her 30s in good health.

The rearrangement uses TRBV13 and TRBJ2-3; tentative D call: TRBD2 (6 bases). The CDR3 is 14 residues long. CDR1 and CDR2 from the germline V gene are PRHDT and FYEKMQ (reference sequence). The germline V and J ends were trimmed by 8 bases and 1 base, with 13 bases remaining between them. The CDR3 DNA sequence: TGTGCCAGCTTCCGCGGGATCCGCACAGATACGCAGTATTTT. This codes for CASFRGIRTDTQYF.

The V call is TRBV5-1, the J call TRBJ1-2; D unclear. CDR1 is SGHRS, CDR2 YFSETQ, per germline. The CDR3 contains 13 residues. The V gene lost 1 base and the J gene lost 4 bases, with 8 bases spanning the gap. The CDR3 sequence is CASSLTEIYGYTF. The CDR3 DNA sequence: TGCGCCAGCAGCTTGACAGAGATCTATGGCTACACCTTC.

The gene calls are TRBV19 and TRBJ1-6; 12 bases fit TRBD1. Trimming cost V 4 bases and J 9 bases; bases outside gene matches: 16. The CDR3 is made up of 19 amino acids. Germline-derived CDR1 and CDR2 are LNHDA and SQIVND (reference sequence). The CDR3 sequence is CASSTSVGGTGGQGSPLHF. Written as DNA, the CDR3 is TGTGCCAGTAGTACCTCGGTAGGAGGGACAGGGGGCCAGGGTTCACCCCTCCACTTT.

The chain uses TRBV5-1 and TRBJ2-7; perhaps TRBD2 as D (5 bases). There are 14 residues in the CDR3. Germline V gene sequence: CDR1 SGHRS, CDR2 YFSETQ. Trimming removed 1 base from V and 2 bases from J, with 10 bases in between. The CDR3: CASSLRTGTYEQYF. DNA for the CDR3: TGCGCCAGCAGCTTGAGAACGGGAACCTACGAGCAGTACTTC.

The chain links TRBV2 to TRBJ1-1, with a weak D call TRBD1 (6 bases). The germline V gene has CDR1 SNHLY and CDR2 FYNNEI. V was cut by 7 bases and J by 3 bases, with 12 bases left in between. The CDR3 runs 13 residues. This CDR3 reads CASTARGDTEAFF. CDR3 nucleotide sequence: TGTGCCAGCACTGCGAGGGGGGACACTGAAGCTTTCTTT. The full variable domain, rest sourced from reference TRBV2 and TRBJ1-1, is EPEVTQTPSHQVTQMGQEVILRCVPISNHLYFYWYRQILGQKVEFLVSFYNNEISEKSEIFDDQFSVERPDGSNFTLKIRSTKLEDSAMYFCASTARGDTEAFFGQGTRLTVV.

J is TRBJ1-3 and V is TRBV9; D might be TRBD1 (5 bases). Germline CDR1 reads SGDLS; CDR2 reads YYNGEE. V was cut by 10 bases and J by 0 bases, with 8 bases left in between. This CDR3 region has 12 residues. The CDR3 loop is CASQASGNTIYF. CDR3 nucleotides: TGTGCCTCACAGGCCTCTGGAAACACCATATATTTT.

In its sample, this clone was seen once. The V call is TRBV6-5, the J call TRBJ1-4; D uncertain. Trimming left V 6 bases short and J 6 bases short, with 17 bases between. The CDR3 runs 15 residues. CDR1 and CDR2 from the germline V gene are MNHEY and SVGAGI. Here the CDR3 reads CASSAGREMDEKLFF. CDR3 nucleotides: TGTGCCAGCAGCGCTGGACGGGAAATGGATGAAAAACTGTTTTTT.

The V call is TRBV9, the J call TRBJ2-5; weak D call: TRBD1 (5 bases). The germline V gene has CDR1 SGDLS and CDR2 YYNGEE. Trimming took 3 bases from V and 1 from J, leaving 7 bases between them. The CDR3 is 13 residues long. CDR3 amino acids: CASSGGLQETQYF. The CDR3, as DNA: TGTGCCAGCAGCGGGGGCCTCCAAGAGACCCAGTACTTC.

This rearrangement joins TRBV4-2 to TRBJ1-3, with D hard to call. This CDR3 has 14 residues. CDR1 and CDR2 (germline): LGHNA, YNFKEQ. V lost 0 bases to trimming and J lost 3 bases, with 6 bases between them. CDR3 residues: CASSQEQSGNTIYF. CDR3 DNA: TGTGCCAGCAGCCAAGAACAGAGTGGAAACACCATATATTTT.

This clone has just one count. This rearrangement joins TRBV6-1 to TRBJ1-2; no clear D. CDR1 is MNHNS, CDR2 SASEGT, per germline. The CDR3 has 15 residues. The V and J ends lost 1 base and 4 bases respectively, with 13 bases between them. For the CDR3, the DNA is TGTGCCAGCAGTGAAGTCGCAGCCGCGGGCTATGGCTACACCTTC. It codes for CASSEVAAAGYGYTF.

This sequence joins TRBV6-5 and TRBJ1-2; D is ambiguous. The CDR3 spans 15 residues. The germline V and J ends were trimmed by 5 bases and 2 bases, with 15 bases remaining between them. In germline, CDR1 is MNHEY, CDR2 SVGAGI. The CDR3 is CASSQSANPNYGYTF. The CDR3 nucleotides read TGTGCCAGCAGTCAGTCTGCGAACCCCAACTATGGCTACACCTTC.

The CDR3 DNA is TGCGCCAGCAGCTTCAGTTTAGCGACCCAGTACTTC. This translates into CASSFSLATQYF. The chain links TRBV5-1 to TRBJ2-5; D ambiguous. Per the germline V gene, CDR1 is SGHRS and CDR2 is YFSETQ. There are 12 residues in the CDR3. Trimming left V 2 bases short and J 7 bases short, with 9 bases between.

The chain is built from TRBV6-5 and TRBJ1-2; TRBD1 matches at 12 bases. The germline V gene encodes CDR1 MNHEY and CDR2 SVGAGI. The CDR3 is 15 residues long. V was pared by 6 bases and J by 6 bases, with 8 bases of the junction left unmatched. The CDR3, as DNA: TGTGCCAGCAGCCCGGGGACAGGGGGCGCGGATGGCTACACCTTC. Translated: CASSPGTGGADGYTF.

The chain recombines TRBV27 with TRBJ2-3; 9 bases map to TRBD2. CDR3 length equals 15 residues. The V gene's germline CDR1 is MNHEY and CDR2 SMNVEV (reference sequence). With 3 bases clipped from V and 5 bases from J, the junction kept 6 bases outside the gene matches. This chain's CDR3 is CASSFLAGTGDTQYF. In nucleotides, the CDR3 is TGTGCCAGCAGTTTTCTAGCGGGGACGGGAGATACGCAGTATTTT.

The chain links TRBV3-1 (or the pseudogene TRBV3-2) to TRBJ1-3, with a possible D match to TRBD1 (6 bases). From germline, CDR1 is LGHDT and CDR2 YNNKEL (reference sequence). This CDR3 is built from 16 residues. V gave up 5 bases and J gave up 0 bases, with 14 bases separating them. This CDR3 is CASSTQGFTSGNTIYF. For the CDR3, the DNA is TGTGCCAGCAGCACGCAGGGGTTCACCTCTGGAAACACCATATATTTT.

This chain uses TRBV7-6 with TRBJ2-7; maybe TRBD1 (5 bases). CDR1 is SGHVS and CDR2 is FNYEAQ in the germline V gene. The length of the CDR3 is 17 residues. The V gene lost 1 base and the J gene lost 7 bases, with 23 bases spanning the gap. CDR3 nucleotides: TGTGCCAGCAGCTTAGTAACGCGACAGCCATCTATAGAGGAGCAGTACTTC. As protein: CASSLVTRQPSIEEQYF. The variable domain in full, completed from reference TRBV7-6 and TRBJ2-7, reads GAGVSQSPRYKVTKRGQDVALRCDPISGHVSLYWYRQALGQGPEFLTYFNYEAQQDKSGLPNDRFSAERPEGSISTLTIQRTEQRDSAMYRCASSLVTRQPSIEEQYFGPGTRLTVT.